This T cell receptor (beta chain) was captured by sequencing in a study of molecular identifiers for immune sequencing clone quantification. Comment on this clonotype: What it binds is not known. A junction boundary mismatches the germline segment, possibly from a read error.

This CDR3 contains 14 residues. Study findings and constraints: Jurkat TCR RNA spiked in from one cell (amid some 1.1 million naive cells) was reportedly detectable. Clone sizes could be underestimated for highly expanded clones when identical TCR molecules share a barcode.

Using its own MiXCR run on the PCR reads, TCRdb lists one record per CDR3 protein. The sample gives around 460,000 distinct CDR3 sequences, about 21% of which show up once; about 0.8% is in the top ten. This chain connects TRBV12-3 or TRBV12-4 to TRBJ1-5; D remains ambiguous. The clonotype was recovered from a human donor in good health. Some libraries in this study had Jurkat cell RNA spiked in. The sequencing input was naive CD8+ T cells from blood, with Jurkat cell RNA spiked in. Specified subset: FACS-sorted CD8+CD4-CCR7+CD45RA+ naive T cells. As DNA, the CDR3 is TGTGCCAGCAGTTTAGGGGTGGGGTCTCAGCCCCGGCATTTT. It encodes CASSLGVGSQPRHF.